This T cell receptor (beta chain) comes out of a study of blood T cell repertoires in COVID-19. On the study more broadly: Sources were T cells, B-cell-depleted T cells, or PBMCs; the material itself was cDNA or gDNA.

The CDR3 has 14 amino acids. Trimming removed 1 base from V and 1 base from J, with 8 bases in between. Germline V gene data show CDR1 as SGHRS and CDR2 as YFSETQ. Profiling relied on immunoSEQ multiplex PCR, and the TCRdb table lists in-frame clones only, not all of them. This table has 50,000 to 80,000 clones, roughly 84% appearing once. The sequence derives from a woman between 55 and 75 years old with acute or convalescent COVID-19. Sequenced input: peripheral blood. This chain uses TRBV5-1 with TRBJ1-1; D is perhaps TRBD1 (6 bases). The DNA of the CDR3 is TGCGCCAGCAGCTTGTCAGGGGCGAACACTGAAGCTTTCTTT. Amino acid sequence: CASSLSGANTEAFF.